This T cell receptor beta chain was captured by sequencing in a study of CD8 T cells in Susac syndrome. Reverse transcription of about 0.5 to 1 ug RNA used random hexamers. TCRdb processed the immunoSEQ multiplex PCR reads anew with MiXCR; each CDR3 protein has one entry. The sample shows about 200,000 distinct CDR3 sequences, approximately 96% of them seen only once. Treatment-naive patients with stable or active relapsing-remitting disease served as multiple sclerosis controls. This CDR3 has 16 residues. CDR1 and CDR2 from the germline V gene are MNHEY and SMNVEV (reference sequence). Trimming stripped 5 bases from V and 5 bases from J, with 19 bases between.

The sequenced material came from CD4+ T cells from PBMCs. V is TRBV27 and J is TRBJ1-5; D not resolved. This receptor was identified in a human donor with multiple sclerosis. The CDR3 region is CASSPGKAGIYQPQHF. In nucleotides, the CDR3 is TGTGCCAGCAGTCCCGGGAAGGCAGGAATCTATCAGCCCCAGCATTTT.